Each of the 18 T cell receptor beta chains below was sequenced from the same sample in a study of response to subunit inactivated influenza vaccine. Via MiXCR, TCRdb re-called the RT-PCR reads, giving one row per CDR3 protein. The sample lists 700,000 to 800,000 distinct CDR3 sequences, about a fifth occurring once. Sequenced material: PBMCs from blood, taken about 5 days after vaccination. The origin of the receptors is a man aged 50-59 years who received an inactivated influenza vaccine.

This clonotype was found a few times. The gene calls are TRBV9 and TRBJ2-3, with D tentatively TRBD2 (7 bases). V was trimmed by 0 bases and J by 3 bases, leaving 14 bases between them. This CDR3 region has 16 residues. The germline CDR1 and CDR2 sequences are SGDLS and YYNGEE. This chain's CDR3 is CASSVEGGGTTDTQYF. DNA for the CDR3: TGTGCCAGCAGCGTAGAGGGAGGGGGTACTACAGATACGCAGTATTTT.

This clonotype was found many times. The CDR3 protein is CASSFDGLAVYEQYF. The CDR3 DNA sequence: TGTGCCAGCAGCTTCGACGGACTAGCAGTCTACGAGCAGTACTTC. V is TRBV7-2 and J is TRBJ2-7, with TRBD2 matching over 8 bases. V lost 3 bases to trimming and J lost 3 bases; unmatched junction nucleotides: 7. The germline V gene has CDR1 SGHTA and CDR2 FQGNSA. The CDR3 has 15 amino acids.

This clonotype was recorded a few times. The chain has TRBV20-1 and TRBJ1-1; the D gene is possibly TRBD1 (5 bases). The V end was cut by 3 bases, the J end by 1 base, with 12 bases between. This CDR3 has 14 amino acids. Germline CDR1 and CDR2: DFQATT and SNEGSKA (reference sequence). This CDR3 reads CSASRQPGNTEAFF. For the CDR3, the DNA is TGCAGTGCTAGCCGACAGCCTGGGAACACTGAAGCTTTCTTT.

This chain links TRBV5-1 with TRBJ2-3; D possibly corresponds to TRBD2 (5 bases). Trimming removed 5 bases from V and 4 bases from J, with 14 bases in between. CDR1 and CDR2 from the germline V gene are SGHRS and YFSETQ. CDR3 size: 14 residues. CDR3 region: CASSWASLADTQYF. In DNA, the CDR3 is TGCGCCAGCAGTTGGGCTAGCTTAGCAGATACGCAGTATTTT.

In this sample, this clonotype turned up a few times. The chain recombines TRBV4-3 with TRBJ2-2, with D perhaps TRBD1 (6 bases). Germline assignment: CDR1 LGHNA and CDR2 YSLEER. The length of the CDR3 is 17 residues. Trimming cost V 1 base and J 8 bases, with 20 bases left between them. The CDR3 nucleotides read TGCGCCAGCAGCCAAGTCAGGGGAAGCATGGAAGGAGGGGAGCTGTTTTTT. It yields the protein CASSQVRGSMEGGELFF.

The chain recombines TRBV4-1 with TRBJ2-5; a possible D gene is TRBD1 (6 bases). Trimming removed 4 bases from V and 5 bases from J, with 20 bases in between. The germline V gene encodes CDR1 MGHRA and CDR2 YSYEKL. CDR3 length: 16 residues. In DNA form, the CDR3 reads TGCGCCAGCAGCCCGCGGTGGGCCCGAGGGGGTGAGACCCAGTACTTC. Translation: CASSPRWARGGETQYF.

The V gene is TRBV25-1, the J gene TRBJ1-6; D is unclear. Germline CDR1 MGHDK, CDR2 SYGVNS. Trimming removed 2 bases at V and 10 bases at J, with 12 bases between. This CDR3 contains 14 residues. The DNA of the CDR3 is TGTGCCAGCAGTGAAGGAGGCCCCGGGTCACCCCTCCACTTT. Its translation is CASSEGGPGSPLHF.

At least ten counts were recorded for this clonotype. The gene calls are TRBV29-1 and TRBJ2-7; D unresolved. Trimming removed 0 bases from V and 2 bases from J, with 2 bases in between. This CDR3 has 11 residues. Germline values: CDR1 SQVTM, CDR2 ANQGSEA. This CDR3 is CSVEDAYEQYF. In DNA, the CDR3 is TGCAGCGTTGAAGACGCCTACGAGCAGTACTTC.

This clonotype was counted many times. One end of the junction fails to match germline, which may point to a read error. The CDR3, as DNA: TGCGCCAGCAGCTCGGGACTAGGCACAGATACGCAGTATTTT. It translates to CASSSGLGTDTQYF. V usage is TRBV7-3 and J usage is TRBJ2-3, with 8 bases lining up with TRBD2. This CDR3 contains 14 residues. From germline, CDR1 is SGHTA and CDR2 FQGTGA.

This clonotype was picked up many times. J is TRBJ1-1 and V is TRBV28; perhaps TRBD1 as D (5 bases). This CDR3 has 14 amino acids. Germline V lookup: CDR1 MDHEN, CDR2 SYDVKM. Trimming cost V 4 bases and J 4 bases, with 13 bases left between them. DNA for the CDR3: TGTGCCAGCAGTTACAGGAGCCAGGGCACTGAAGCTTTCTTT. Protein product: CASSYRSQGTEAFF.

The chain's CDR3 is CASSQEAPDEQFF. The CDR3 DNA follows: TGTGCCAGCAGCCAAGAAGCTCCCGATGAGCAGTTCTTC. The chain recombines TRBV4-2 with TRBJ2-1; no reliable D call. The CDR3 extends over 13 amino acids. The V end was cut by 0 bases, the J end by 8 bases, with 8 bases between. Germline-derived CDR1 and CDR2 are LGHNA and YNFKEQ.

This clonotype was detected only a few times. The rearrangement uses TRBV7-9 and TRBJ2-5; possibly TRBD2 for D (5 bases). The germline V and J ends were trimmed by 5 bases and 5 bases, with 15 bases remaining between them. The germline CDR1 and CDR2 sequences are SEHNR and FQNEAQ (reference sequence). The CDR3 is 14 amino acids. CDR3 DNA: TGTGCCAGCAGCATGCCGGACTTGGGGGAGACCCAGTACTTC. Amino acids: CASSMPDLGETQYF.

The CDR3 DNA reads TGTGCCAGCAGTCATAGCGGGGGGGCTAACGGGGAGCTGTTTTTT. It yields the protein CASSHSGGANGELFF. V is TRBV27 and J is TRBJ2-2; 11 positions agree with TRBD2. V lost 5 bases and J lost 7; bases outside the gene matches: 6. Germline CDR1 MNHEY, CDR2 SMNVEV (reference sequence). This CDR3 region has 15 residues.

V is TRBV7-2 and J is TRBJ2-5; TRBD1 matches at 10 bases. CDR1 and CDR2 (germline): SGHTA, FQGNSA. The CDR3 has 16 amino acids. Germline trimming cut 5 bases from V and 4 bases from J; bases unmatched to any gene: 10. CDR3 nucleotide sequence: TGTGCCAGCAGCGCTCGACAGGGGGCGGTTGTAGAGACCCAGTACTTC. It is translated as CASSARQGAVVETQYF.

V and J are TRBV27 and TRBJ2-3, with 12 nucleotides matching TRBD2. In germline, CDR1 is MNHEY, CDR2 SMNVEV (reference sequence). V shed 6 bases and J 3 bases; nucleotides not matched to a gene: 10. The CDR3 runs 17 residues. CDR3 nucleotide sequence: TGTGCCAGCAGATTAGGGGCTAGCGGGAGGGCGACAGATACGCAGTATTTT. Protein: CASRLGASGRATDTQYF.

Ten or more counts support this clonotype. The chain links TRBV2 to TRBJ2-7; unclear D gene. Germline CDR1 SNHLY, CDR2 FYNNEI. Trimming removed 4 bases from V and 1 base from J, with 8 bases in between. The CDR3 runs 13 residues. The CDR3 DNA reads TGTGCCAGCAGTGTGCAGGTTTCCTACGAGCAGTACTTC. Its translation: CASSVQVSYEQYF.

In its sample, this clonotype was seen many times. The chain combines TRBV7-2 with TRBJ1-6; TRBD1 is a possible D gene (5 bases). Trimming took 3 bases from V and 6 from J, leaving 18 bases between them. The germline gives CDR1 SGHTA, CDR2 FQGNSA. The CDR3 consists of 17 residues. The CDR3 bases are TGTGCCAGCAGCTTCAGTCCTTTTCGGGGCGGTAATTCACCCCTCCACTTT. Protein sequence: CASSFSPFRGGNSPLHF.

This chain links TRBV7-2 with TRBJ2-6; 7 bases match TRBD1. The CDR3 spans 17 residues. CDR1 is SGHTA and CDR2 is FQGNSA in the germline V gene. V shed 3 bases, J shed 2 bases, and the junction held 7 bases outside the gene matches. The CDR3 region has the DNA TGTGCCAGCAGCTTTGCACAGGGGCTTGCTGGGGCCAACGTCCTGACTTTC. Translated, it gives CASSFAQGLAGANVLTF.